The TCR beta chain described here comes from a study of cytomegalovirus exposure and HLA in healthy donors. About the study: A prior study identified 117 million unique TCR beta sequences from about 180 million T cells.

Study-wide results and caveats: Most TCRs appeared rarely, but some public TCRs recurred in many donors. An Asian-associated ancestry cluster reportedly showed fewer N-insertions than the roughly 670-donor mean in a later analysis.

PCR used 60 Vbeta primers and 13 Jbeta primers. Study processing details: Roughly 80 million unique TCR beta chains, 9.5 million to 14 million shared, were counted in a later analysis. TCRdb keeps only in-frame clones here, not all; method: immunoSEQ multiplex PCR. From that table come the V and J calls and clone size; the DNA was used to work out D and trimming. The sample has 150,000 to 160,000 clones, around 83% seen once. As for this clone: Its matching antigen is unknown.

V dropped 0 bases and J dropped 3 bases, with 14 bases sitting between them. Germline V gives CDR1 SGHVS, CDR2 FQNEAQ. This CDR3 is built from 16 residues. The sequenced material came from PBMCs. The sequence was obtained from a woman aged 18-29 years in good health and CMV-seronegative. The rearrangement links TRBV7-8 to TRBJ1-2, with a possible D match to TRBD1 (6 bases). For the CDR3, the DNA is TGTGCCAGCAGCTTAGCGGGACCGACAGGAGACTATGGCTACACCTTC. Amino acid sequence: CASSLAGPTGDYGYTF.